The 14 T cell receptor beta chains listed next were all sequenced from one sample in a study of yellow fever vaccine responses in identical twins. Via MiXCR, TCRdb re-called the RT-PCR reads, giving one row per CDR3 protein. The table shows about 1,400 distinct CDR3 sequences, with about four fifths occurring only once. Sequenced material: T cells from blood (PBMCs), unsorted or a sorted subset (not recorded which), taken before or after yellow fever vaccination (not recorded which). These receptors came from a woman between 18 and 29 years old who received the yellow fever vaccine.

The chain has TRBV7-6 and TRBJ2-7; D is undetermined. The germline CDR1 and CDR2 sequences are SGHVS and FNYEAQ. This CDR3 is 14 amino acids long. Trimming removed 5 bases from V and 2 bases from J, with 13 bases in between. CDR3 amino acids: CASSPSDGTYEQYF. CDR3 DNA sequence: TGTGCCAGCAGCCCTTCGGACGGAACCTACGAGCAGTACTTC.

This chain joins TRBV4-2 and TRBJ2-5; D not resolved. Germline-derived CDR1 and CDR2 are LGHNA and YNFKEQ. There are 15 residues in the CDR3. V shed 0 bases and J shed 4 bases, with 12 bases lying between them. The CDR3 region has the DNA TGTGCCAGCAGCCAAGACCCGGCCCCTGGAGAGACCCAGTACTTC. Translating it yields CASSQDPAPGETQYF.

The V gene is TRBV3-1, the J gene TRBJ2-1; 9 bases agree with TRBD2. With 0 bases clipped from V and 4 bases from J, the junction kept 4 bases outside the gene matches. Per germline, CDR1 LGHDT and CDR2 YNNKEL (reference sequence). This CDR3 is built from 16 residues. CDR3 protein: CASSQEILAGYNEQFF. In nucleotides, the CDR3 is TGTGCCAGCAGCCAAGAAATCCTAGCGGGGTACAATGAGCAGTTCTTC.

This chain joins TRBV4-1 and TRBJ2-7, with TRBD2 matching over 13 bases. There are 15 residues in the CDR3. CDR1 and CDR2 (germline): MGHRA, YSYEKL. After removal of 4 bases from V and 4 bases from J, the junction contained 4 bases not matched to a gene. Written as DNA, the CDR3 is TGCGCCAGCAGCCCCGGGACTAGCGGGATGTACGAGCAGTACTTC. It specifies CASSPGTSGMYEQYF.

V is TRBV6-1 and J is TRBJ2-2; TRBD1 matches 7 bases. CDR3 length: 13 residues. The V gene's germline CDR1 is MNHNS and CDR2 SASEGT. With 6 bases clipped from V and 6 bases from J, the junction kept 4 bases outside the gene matches. The CDR3 is CASSRDRAGELFF. The CDR3 DNA reads TGTGCCAGCAGCCGAGACAGGGCCGGGGAGCTGTTTTTT.

The chain employs TRBV4-3 and TRBJ2-7, with D perhaps TRBD2 (5 bases). The germline CDR1 and CDR2 sequences are LGHNA and YSLEER. V lost 0 bases, J lost 1 base, and 10 bases lay in between. The CDR3 has 15 residues. CDR3 amino acids: CASSQDRAGSYEQYF. The CDR3 DNA reads as TGCGCCAGCAGCCAAGATCGGGCGGGTTCCTACGAGCAGTACTTC.

The CDR3 nucleotides are TGTGCCAGCAGCCATCCAGGGACAGGCTACGAGCAGTACTTC. Residues: CASSHPGTGYEQYF. The chain carries TRBV11-1 and TRBJ2-7, with 8 bases matching TRBD1. CDR1 is SGHAT and CDR2 is FQDESV in the germline V gene (reference sequence). The CDR3 has 14 residues. V shed 5 bases and J 3 bases; nucleotides not matched to a gene: 6.

The J gene is TRBJ2-3, the V gene TRBV11-1; the match to TRBD1 covers 7 bases. V shed 4 bases and J 6 bases; nucleotides not matched to a gene: 7. Looked up from germline, CDR1 is SGHAT and CDR2 is FQDESV (reference sequence). CDR3 length: 14 residues. The CDR3 here is CASSSQGYRDTQYF. CDR3 nucleotide sequence: TGTGCCAGCAGCTCACAGGGGTATCGGGATACGCAGTATTTT.

This sequence joins TRBV10-3 and TRBJ1-2; the match to TRBD1 covers 9 bases. V trimming: 4 bases; J trimming: 4 bases; junction bases outside the gene matches: 1. CDR1 is ENHRY, CDR2 SYGVKD, per germline. The CDR3 length is 13 residues. CDR3 in DNA: TGTGCCATCAGTGGGGGACAGGGCTATGGCTACACCTTC. This translates into CAISGGQGYGYTF.

This clonotype was counted a single time. V gene TRBV6-1 combines with J gene TRBJ1-2; TRBD1 matches at 7 bases. In germline, CDR1 is MNHNS, CDR2 SASEGT. Trimming cost V 6 bases and J 5 bases; bases outside gene matches: 9. CDR3 size: 14 residues. CDR3 region: CASSMPGTAYGYTF. CDR3 DNA sequence: TGTGCCAGCAGCATGCCCGGGACAGCATATGGCTACACCTTC.

The V gene is TRBV4-1, the J gene TRBJ2-1; TRBD1 is a possible D gene (6 bases). The CDR3 spans 14 residues. The ends were cut back, 3 bases at V and 6 bases at J, with 12 bases in the middle. Per the germline V gene, CDR1 is MGHRA and CDR2 is YSYEKL. CDR3: CASSQLTGSNEQFF. The CDR3, as DNA: TGCGCCAGCAGCCAGCTTACAGGGTCCAATGAGCAGTTCTTC.

The chain carries TRBV10-1 and TRBJ1-2, with D unclear. The V gene lost 4 bases and the J gene lost 4 bases, with 10 bases spanning the gap. This CDR3 region has 13 residues. Germline-derived CDR1 and CDR2 are WNHNN and SYGVQD (reference sequence). CDR3 region: CASSGNSGYGYTF. Written as DNA, the CDR3 is TGCGCCAGCAGTGGTAACTCGGGCTATGGCTACACCTTC.

On this clonotype itself: At one of its ends the junction is not consistent with the germline gene, which may arise from a read error. The chain has TRBV7-7 and TRBJ1-2; 11 bases map to TRBD1. Looked up from germline, CDR1 is SSHAT and CDR2 is FNYEAQ (reference sequence). CDR3 length: 17 residues. This CDR3 is CASSLEHGFGTGGSYTF. In DNA, the CDR3 is TGTGCTAGCAGCTTAGAGCATGGGTTTGGGACAGGGGGTTCCTACACCTTC.

The rearrangement joins TRBV2 to TRBJ1-6, with 7 bases aligning to TRBD1. CDR1 is SNHLY and CDR2 is FYNNEI in the germline V gene. The CDR3 loop spans 12 amino acids. Germline trimming cut 7 bases from V and 10 bases from J; bases unmatched to any gene: 4. The CDR3 region is CASKTGVSPLHF. CDR3 in DNA: TGTGCCAGCAAAACAGGGGTCTCACCCCTCCACTTT.